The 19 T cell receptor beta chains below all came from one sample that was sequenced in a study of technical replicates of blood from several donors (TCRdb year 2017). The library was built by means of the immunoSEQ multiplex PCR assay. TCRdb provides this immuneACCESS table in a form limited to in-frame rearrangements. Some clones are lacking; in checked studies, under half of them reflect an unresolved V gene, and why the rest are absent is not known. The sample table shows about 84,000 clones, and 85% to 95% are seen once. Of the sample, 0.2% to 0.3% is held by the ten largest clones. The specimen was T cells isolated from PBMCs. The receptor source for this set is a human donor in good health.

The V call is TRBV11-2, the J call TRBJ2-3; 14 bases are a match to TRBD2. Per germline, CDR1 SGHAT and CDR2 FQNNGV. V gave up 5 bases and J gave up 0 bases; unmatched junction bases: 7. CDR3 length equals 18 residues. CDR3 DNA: TGTGCCAGCAGCATACGACTAGCGGGAGGGATGAGCACAGATACGCAGTATTTT. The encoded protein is CASSIRLAGGMSTDTQYF.

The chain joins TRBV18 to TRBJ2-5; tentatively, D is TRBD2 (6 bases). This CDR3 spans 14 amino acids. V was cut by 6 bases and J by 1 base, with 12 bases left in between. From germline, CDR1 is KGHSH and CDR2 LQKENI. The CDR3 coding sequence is TGTGCCAGCTCGCCGATGGGGGGCCAAGAGACCCAGTACTTC. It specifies CASSPMGGQETQYF.

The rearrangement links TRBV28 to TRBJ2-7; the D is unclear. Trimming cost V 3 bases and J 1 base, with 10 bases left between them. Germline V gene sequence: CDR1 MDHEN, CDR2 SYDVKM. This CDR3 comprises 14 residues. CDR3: CASSFEAISYEQYF. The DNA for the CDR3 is TGTGCCAGCAGTTTTGAGGCGATTTCCTACGAGCAGTACTTC.

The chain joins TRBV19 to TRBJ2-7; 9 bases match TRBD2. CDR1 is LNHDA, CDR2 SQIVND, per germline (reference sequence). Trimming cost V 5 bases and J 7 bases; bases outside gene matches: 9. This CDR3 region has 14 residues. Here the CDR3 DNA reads TGTGCCAGTAGTTGGGTAGCGGGGGTTCGGGAGCAGTACTTC. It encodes CASSWVAGVREQYF. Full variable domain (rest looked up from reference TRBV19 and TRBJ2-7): DGGITQSPKYLFRKEGQNVTLSCEQNLNHDAMYWYRQDPGQGLRLIYYSQIVNDFQKGDIAEGYSVSREKKESFPLTVTSAQKNPTAFYLCASSWVAGVREQYFGPGTRLTVT.

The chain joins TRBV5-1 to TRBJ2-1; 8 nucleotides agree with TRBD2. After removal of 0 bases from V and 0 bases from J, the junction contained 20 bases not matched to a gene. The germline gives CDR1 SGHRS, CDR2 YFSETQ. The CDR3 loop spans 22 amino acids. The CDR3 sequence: CASSLGKIPRQTGTSSYNEQFF. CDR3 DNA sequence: TGCGCCAGCAGCTTGGGCAAAATTCCCCGCCAGACCGGGACTAGCTCCTACAATGAGCAGTTCTTC.

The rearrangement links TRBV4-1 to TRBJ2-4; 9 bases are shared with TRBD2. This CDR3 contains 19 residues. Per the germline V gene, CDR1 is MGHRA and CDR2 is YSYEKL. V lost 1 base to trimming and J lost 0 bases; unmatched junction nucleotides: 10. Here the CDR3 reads CASSQGGGSGGVAKNIQYF. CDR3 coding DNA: TGCGCCAGCAGCCAAGGAGGGGGTAGCGGGGGCGTAGCCAAAAACATTCAGTACTTC.

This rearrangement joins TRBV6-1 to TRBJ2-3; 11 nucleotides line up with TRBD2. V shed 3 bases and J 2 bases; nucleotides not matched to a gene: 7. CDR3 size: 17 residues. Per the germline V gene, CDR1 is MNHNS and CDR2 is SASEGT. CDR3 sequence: CASSDLAGGLPTDTQYF. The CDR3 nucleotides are TGTGCCAGCAGTGATCTAGCGGGGGGACTTCCCACAGATACGCAGTATTTT.

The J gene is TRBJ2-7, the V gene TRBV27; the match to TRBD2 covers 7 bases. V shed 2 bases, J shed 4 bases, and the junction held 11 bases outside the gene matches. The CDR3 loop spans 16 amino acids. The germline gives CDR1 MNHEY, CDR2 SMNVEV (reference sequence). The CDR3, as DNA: TGTGCCAGCAGTTTAGTTGGGGGAGGGGTCCCTTACGAGCAGTACTTC. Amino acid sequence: CASSLVGGGVPYEQYF.

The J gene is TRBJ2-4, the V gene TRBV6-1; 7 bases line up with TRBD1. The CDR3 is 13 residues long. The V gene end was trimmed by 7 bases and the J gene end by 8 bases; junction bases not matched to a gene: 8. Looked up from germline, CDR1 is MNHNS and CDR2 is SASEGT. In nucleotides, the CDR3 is TGTGCCAGCAATCCCCAGGGGGAAGACATTCAGTACTTC. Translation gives CASNPQGEDIQYF.

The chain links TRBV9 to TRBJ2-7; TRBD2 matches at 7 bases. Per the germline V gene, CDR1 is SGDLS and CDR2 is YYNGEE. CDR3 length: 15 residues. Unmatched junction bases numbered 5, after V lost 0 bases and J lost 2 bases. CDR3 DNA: TGTGCCAGCAGCGTAGGGCTAGCGGCAACCTACGAGCAGTACTTC. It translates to CASSVGLAATYEQYF.

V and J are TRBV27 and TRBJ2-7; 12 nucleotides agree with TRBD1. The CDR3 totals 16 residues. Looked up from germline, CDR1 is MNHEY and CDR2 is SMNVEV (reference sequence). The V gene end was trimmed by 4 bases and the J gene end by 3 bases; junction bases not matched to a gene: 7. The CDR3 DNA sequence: TGTGCCAGCAGTTCTGGGACAGGGGGCGCAATCTACGAGCAGTACTTC. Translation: CASSSGTGGAIYEQYF.

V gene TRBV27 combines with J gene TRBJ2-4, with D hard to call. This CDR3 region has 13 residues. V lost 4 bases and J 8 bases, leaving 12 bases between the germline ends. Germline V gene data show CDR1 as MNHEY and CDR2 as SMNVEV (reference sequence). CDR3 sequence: CASSSRLEDIQYF. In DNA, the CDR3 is TGTGCCAGCAGTTCACGACTTGAAGACATTCAGTACTTC.

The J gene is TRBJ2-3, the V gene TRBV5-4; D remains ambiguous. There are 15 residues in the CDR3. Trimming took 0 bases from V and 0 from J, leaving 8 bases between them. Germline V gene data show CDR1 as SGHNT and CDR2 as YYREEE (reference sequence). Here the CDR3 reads CASSLDYLSTDTQYF. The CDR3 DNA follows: TGTGCCAGCAGCTTGGATTATCTTAGCACAGATACGCAGTATTTT.

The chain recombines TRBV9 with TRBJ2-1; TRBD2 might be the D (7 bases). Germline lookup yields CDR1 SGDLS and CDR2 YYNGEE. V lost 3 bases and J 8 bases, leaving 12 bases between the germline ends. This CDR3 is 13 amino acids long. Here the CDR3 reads CASSEGGRDEQFF. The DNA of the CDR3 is TGTGCCAGCAGCGAAGGGGGGAGGGATGAGCAGTTCTTC. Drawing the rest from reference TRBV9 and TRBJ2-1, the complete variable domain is DSGVTQTPKHLITATGQRVTLRCSPRSGDLSVYWYQQSLDQGLQFLIQYYNGEERAKGNILERFSAQQFPDLHSELNLSSLELGDSALYFCASSEGGRDEQFFGPGTRLTVL.

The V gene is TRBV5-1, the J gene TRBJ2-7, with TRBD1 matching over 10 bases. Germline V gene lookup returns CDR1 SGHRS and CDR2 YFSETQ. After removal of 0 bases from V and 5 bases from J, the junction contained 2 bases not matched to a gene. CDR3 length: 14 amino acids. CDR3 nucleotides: TGCGCCAGCAGCTTGGCCGACAGGGGGCACGAGCAGTACTTC. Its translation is CASSLADRGHEQYF.

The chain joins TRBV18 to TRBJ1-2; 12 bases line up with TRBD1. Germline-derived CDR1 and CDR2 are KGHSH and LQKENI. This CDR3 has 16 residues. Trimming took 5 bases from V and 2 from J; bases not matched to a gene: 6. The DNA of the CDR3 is TGTGCCAGCTCATCGGGACAGGGGGCGCAGAACTATGGCTACACCTTC. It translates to CASSSGQGAQNYGYTF.

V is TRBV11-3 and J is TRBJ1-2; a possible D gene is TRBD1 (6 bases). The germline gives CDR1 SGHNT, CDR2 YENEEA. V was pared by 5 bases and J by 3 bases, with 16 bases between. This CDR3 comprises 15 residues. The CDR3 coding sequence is TGTGCCAGCAGCGACTTAAGGGGGGGCGACTATGGCTACACCTTC. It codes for CASSDLRGGDYGYTF.

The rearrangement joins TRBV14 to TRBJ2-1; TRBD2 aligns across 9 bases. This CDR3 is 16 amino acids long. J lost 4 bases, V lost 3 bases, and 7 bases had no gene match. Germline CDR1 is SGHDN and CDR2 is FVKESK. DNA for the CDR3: TGTGCCAGCAGCCAGAGAAGCGGGGGGCGTTACAATGAGCAGTTCTTC. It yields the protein CASSQRSGGRYNEQFF.

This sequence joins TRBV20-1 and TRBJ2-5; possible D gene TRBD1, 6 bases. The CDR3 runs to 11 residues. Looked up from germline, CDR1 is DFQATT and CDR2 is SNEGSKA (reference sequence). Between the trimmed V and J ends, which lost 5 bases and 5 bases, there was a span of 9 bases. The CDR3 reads CSAAGAETQYF. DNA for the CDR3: TGCAGTGCTGCAGGGGCCGAGACCCAGTACTTC.